This T cell receptor beta chain was recorded in a study of blood T cell repertoires in COVID-19. About the research overall: There were acute and convalescent COVID-19 samples, and they came from the United States, Italy and Spain. T cells, B-cell-depleted T cells, or PBMCs supplied cDNA or gDNA.

Study processing details: From reference gene primer amplification, estimates of nucleated cell counts were derived. Sequencing was performed with immunoSEQ multiplex PCR; in TCRdb, only in-frame clones are kept and a portion is missing. Clone size and the V and J calls come from that table; the DNA yielded D and trimming. The sample has around 250,000 clones, approximately 80% seen once. Germline assignment: CDR1 MNHEY and CDR2 SMNVEV (reference sequence). CDR3 size: 15 residues. V lost 7 bases to trimming and J lost 7 bases, with 20 bases between them. The receptor was isolated from a young woman with acute or convalescent COVID-19. The chain is built from TRBV27 and TRBJ2-1, with D tentatively TRBD1 (5 bases). Sequencing used peripheral blood. This CDR3 reads CASTLAGAPRNEQFF. Here the CDR3 DNA reads TGTGCCAGCACCCTGGCTGGGGCCCCAAGAAATGAGCAGTTCTTC.